These T cell receptor beta chains were read from a single sample in a study of T-cell memory formation after mild COVID-19. TCRdb re-analysed the 5' RACE reads in MiXCR, keeping a single row per CDR3 protein. This sample has 400,000 to 500,000 distinct CDR3 sequences, with 20% found just once. The sequenced sample was PBMCs or a T cell subset sorted from them (not recorded which). The receptor source for this set is an adult woman who had mild COVID-19 (a few samples of this study predate the infection). Cell type and time point are not known. The CDR3 runs from the conserved cysteine through the conserved F or W.

V	J	CDR3
TRBV5-1	TRBJ1-1	CASAQGGAKTEAFF
TRBV7-8	TRBJ2-3	CASSFKYGGLAGETDTQYF
TRBV6-5	TRBJ1-1	CASSYARGVRTEAFF
TRBV12-3/TRBV12-4	TRBJ2-3	CASTVGGVGTQYF
TRBV7-9	TRBJ2-5	CASSLGQGGGETQYF
TRBV5-6	TRBJ2-3	CASSHRKTSGGATDTQYF
TRBV15	TRBJ1-3	CATSRENRGLGNTIYF
TRBV12-3/TRBV12-4	TRBJ2-2	CASSPFQGANGELFF
TRBV7-2	TRBJ2-3	CASSHGLAGSSTDTQYF
TRBV5-4	TRBJ2-7	CASRPGVAEAYEQYF
TRBV4-3	TRBJ2-7	CASSQEGLAGPYEQYF
TRBV7-2	TRBJ1-2	CASSYRDRGRSNYGYTF
TRBV7-2	TRBJ2-7	CASRLDRAGEQYF
TRBV4-3	TRBJ1-1	CASSQDRGARDTEAFF
TRBV13	TRBJ2-1	CASSPGQGTRNEQFF
TRBV27	TRBJ2-7	CASSLNEAGEQYF
TRBV15	TRBJ2-5	CATSSGRSGIQETQYF
TRBV27	TRBJ1-6	CASSLYGGPGSYNSPLHF
TRBV5-6	TRBJ2-2	CASSLERTGELFF